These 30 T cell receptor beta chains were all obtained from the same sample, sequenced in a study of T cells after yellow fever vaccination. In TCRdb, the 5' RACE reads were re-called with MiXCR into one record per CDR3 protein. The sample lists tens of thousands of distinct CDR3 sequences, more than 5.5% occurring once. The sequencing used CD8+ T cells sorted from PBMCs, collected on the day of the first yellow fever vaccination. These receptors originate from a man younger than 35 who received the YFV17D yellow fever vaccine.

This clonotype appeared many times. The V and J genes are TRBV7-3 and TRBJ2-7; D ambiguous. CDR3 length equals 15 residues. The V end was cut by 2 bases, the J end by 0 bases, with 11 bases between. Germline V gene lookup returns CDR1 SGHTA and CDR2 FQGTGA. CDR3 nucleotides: TGTGCCAGCAGCTTATATGGAGAAAGCTCCTACGAGCAGTACTTC. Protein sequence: CASSLYGESSYEQYF.

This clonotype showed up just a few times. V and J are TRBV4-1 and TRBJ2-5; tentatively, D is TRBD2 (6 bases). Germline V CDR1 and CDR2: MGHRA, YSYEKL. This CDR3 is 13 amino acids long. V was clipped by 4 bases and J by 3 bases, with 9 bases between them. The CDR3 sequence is CASSRGLKETQYF. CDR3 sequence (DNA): TGCGCCAGCAGCCGCGGACTAAAAGAGACCCAGTACTTC.

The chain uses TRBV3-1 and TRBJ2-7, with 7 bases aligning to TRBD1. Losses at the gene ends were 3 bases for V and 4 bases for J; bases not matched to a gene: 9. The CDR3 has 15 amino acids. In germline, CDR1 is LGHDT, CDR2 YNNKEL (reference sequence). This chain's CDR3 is CASSHRQGPGYEQYF. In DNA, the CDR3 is TGTGCCAGCAGCCACCGACAGGGCCCGGGATACGAGCAGTACTTC.

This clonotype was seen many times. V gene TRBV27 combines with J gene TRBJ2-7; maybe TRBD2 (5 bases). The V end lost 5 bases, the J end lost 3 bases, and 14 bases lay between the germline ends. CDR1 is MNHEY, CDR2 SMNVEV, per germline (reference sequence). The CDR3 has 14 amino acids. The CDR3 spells CASSPGRGHYEQYV. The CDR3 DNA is TGTGCCAGCAGTCCCGGACGCGGGCACTACGAGCAGTACGTC.

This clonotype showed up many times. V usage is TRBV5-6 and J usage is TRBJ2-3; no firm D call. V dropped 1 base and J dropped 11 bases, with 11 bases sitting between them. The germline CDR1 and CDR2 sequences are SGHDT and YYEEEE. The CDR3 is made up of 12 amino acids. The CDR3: CASSLFPGGQYF. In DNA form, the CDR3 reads TGTGCCAGCAGCTTGTTCCCCGGTGGGCAGTATTTT.

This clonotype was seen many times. CDR3 bases: TGTGCCAGCAGCTCCAGACTAGCGGGAGGCTACGAGCAGTACGTC. Amino acid sequence: CASSSRLAGGYEQYV. The rearrangement uses TRBV7-2 and TRBJ2-7; TRBD2 aligns across 13 bases. Germline loops: CDR1 SGHTA, CDR2 FQGNSA. This CDR3 contains 15 residues. The V gene end was trimmed by 4 bases and the J gene end by 3 bases; junction bases not matched to a gene: 3.

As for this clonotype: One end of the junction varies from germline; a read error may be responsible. The CDR3 sequence: CASSLTGNTWELFF. The CDR3 DNA reads TGCGCCAGCAGCCTGACAGGGAACACCTGGGAGCTGTTTTTT. This chain links TRBV5-1 with TRBJ2-2; 7 bases match TRBD1. The CDR3 loop spans 14 amino acids. Germline V gene lookup returns CDR1 SGHRS and CDR2 YFSETQ.

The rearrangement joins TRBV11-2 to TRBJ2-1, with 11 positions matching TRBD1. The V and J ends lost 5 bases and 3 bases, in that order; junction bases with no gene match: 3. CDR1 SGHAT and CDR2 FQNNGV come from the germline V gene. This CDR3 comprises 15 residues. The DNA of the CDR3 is TGTGCCAGCAGCGGCGGGACAGGGGGCTACAATGAGCAGTTCTTC. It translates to CASSGGTGGYNEQFF.

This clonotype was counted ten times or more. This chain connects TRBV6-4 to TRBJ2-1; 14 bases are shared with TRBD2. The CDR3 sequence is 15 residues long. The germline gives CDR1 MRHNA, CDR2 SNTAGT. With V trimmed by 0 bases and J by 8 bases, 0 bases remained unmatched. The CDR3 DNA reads TGTGCCAGCAGTGACTCGACTAGCGGGGGGGATGAGCAGTTCTTC. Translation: CASSDSTSGGDEQFF.

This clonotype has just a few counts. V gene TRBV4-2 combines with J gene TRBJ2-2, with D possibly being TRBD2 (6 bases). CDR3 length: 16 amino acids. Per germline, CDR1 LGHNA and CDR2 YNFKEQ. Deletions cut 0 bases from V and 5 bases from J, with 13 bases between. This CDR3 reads CASSQEAGLGTGELFF. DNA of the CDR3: TGTGCCAGCAGCCAAGAGGCGGGGCTGGGAACCGGGGAGCTGTTTTTT.

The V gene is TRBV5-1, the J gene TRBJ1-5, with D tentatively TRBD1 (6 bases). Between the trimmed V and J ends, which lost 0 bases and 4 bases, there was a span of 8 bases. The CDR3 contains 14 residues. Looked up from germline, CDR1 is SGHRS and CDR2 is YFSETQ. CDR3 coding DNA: TGCGCCAGCAGCTTGGTACAGGGAAATCAGCCCCAGCATTTT. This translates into CASSLVQGNQPQHF.

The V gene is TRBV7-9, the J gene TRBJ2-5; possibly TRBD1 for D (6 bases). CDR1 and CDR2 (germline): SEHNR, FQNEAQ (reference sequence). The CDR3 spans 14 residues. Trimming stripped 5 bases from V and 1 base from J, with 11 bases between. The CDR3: CASSPDRPQETQYF. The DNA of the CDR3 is TGTGCCAGCAGCCCGGACAGACCCCAAGAGACCCAGTACTTC.

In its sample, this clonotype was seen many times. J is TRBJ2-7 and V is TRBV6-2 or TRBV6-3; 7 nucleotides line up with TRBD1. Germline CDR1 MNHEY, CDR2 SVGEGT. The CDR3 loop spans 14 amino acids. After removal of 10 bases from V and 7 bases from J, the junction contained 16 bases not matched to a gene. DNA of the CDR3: TGTGCCACCTCCCTCGGGACAGCCTTTGGAGAGCAGTACTTC. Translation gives CATSLGTAFGEQYF.

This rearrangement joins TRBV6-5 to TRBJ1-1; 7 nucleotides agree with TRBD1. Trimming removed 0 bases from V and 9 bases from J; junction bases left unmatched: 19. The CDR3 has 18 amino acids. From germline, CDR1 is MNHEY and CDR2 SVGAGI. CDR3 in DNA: TGTGCCAGCAGTTACTCGATGTCTAGGGGGCGCAGCGAGGTCCAAGCTTTCTTT. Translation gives CASSYSMSRGRSEVQAFF.

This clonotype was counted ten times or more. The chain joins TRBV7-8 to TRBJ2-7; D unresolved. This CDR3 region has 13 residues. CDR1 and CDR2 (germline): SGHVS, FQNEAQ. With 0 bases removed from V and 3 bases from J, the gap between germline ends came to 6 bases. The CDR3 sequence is CASSLATGYEQYF. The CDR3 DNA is TGTGCCAGCAGCTTAGCTACGGGCTACGAGCAGTACTTC.

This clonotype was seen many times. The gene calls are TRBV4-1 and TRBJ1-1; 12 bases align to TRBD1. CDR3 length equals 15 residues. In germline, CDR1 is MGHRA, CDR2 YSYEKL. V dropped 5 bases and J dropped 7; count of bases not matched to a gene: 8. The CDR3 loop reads CASSGTGGAGSEAFF. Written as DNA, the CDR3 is TGCGCCAGCAGCGGGACAGGGGGCGCCGGGAGTGAAGCTTTCTTT.

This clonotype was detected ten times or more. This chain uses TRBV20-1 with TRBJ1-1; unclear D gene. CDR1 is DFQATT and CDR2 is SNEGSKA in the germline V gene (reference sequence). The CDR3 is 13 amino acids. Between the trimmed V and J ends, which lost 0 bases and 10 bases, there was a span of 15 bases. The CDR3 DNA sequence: TGCAGTGCTAGAGATATGGACCTTCCTCGAGCTTTCTTT. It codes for CSARDMDLPRAFF.

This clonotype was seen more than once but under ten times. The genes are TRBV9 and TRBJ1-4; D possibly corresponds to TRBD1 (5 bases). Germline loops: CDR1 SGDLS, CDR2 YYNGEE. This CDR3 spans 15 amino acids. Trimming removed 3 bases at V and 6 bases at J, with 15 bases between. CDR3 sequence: CASSARPGSDEKLFF. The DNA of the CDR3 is TGTGCCAGCAGCGCCCGTCCAGGGAGCGATGAAAAACTGTTTTTT. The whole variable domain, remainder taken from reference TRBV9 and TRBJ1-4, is DSGVTQTPKHLITATGQRVTLRCSPRSGDLSVYWYQQSLDQGLQFLIQYYNGEERAKGNILERFSAQQFPDLHSELNLSSLELGDSALYFCASSARPGSDEKLFFGSGTQLSVL.

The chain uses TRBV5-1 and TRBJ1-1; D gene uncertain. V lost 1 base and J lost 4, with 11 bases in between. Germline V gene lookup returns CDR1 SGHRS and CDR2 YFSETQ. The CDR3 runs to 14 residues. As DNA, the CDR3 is TGCGCCAGCAGCTTGTTTCTGGGTCCCACTGAAGCTTTCTTT. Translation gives CASSLFLGPTEAFF.

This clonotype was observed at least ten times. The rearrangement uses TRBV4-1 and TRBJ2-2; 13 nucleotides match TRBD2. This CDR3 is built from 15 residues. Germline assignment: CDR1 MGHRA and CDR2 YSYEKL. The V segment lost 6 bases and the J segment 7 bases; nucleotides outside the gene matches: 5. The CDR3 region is CASRRLAGGGGELFF. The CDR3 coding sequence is TGCGCCAGCAGGCGACTAGCGGGGGGCGGCGGGGAGCTGTTTTTT.

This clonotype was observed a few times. CDR3 residues: CASSSQEDTQYF. In DNA form, the CDR3 reads TGTGCCAGCAGCAGCCAGGAGGATACGCAGTATTTT. This chain joins TRBV7-8 and TRBJ2-3; D not resolved. V was clipped by 5 bases and J by 6 bases, with 9 bases between them. The CDR3 loop spans 12 amino acids. Germline V gene lookup returns CDR1 SGHVS and CDR2 FQNEAQ.

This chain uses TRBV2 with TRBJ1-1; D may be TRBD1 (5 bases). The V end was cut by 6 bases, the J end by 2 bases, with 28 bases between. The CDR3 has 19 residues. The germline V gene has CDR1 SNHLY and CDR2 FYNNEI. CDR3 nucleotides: TGTGCCAGCAGGACAGAAAGAACCTCCTCGGGGCACGCTAACACTGAAGCTTTCTTT. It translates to CASRTERTSSGHANTEAFF.

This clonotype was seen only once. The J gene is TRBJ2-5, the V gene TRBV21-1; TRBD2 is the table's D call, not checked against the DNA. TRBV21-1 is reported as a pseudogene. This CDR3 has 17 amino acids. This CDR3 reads CDSSKVYQGRMEETQYF. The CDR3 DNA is TGTGACAGCAGCAAAGTATATCAAGGGAGGATGGAAGAGACCCAGTACTTC.

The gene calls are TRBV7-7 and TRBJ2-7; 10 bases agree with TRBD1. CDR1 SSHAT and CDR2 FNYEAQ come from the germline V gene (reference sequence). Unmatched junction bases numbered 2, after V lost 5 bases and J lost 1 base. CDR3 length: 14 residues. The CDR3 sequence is CASSRDRGSYEQYF. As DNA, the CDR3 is TGTGCCAGCAGCCGGGACAGGGGTTCCTACGAGCAGTACTTC.

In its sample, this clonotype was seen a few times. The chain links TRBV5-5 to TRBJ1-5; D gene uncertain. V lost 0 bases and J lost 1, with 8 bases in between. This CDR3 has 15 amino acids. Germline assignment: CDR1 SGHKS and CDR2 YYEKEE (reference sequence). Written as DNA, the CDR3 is TGTGCCAGCAGCTTGGCCGGAAGAAGCAATCAGCCCCAGCATTTT. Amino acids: CASSLAGRSNQPQHF.

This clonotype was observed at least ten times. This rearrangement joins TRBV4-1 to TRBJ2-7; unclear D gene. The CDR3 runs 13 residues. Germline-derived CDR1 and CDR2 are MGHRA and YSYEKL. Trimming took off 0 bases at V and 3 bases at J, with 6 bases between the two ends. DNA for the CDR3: TGCGCCAGCAGCCAAGAGGCCAGCTACGAGCAGTACGTC. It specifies CASSQEASYEQYV.

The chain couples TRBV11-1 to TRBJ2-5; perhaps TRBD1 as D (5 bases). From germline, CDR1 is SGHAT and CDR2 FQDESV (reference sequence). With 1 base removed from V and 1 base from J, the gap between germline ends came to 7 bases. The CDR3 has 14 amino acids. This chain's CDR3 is CASSLGDSQETQYF. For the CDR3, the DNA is TGTGCCAGCAGCTTAGGAGACAGCCAAGAGACCCAGTACTTC.

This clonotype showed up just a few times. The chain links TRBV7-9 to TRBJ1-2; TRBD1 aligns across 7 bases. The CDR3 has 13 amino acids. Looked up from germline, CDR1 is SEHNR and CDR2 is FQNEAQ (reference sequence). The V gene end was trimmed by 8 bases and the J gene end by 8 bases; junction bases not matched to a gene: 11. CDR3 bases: TGTGCCAGCCCCAAAATAGGGGGCAAGGGCTACACCTTC. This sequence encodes CASPKIGGKGYTF.

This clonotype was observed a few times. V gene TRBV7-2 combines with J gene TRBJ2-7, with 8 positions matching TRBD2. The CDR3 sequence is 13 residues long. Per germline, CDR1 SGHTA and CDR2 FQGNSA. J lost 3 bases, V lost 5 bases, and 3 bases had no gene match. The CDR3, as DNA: TGTGCCAGCAGCCCAGCGGGGGTCTACGAGCAGTACTTC. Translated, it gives CASSPAGVYEQYF. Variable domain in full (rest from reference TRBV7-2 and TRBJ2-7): GAGVSQSPSNKVTEKGKDVELRCDPISGHTALYWYRQSLGQGLEFLIYFQGNSAPDKSGLPSDRFSAERTGGSVSTLTIQRTQQEDSAVYLCASSPAGVYEQYFGPGTRLTVT.

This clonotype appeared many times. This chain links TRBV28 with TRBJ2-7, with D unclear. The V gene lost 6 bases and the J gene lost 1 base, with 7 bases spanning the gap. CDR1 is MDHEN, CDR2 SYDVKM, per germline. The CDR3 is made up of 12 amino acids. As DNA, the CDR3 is TGTGCCAGCAGCATGGATTCCTACGAGCAGTACGTC. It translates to CASSMDSYEQYV.